This TCR beta chain derives from a study of siplizumab effects on memory and regulatory T cells. Regarding the study as a whole: Under siplizumab, an average around 69% of mappable alloreactive CD4+ clones were Treg-derived, compared with approximately 25% in controls. The alloreactive clones that mapped to unstimulated subsets made up only a minor fraction.

Turning to this clone: What it binds is unknown.

Some clones are missing from TCRdb's copy, which holds only in-frame ones; the method was immunoSEQ multiplex PCR. The sample contains about 120,000 clones, approximately 94% of which appear only once. Looked up from germline, CDR1 is MNHEY and CDR2 is SMNVEV (reference sequence). This CDR3 is built from 15 residues. The V end was cut by 3 bases, the J end by 3 bases, with 14 bases between. The chain links TRBV27 to TRBJ1-1; D possibly corresponds to TRBD1 (6 bases). Sequences were obtained from non-Treg CD4+ T cells sorted from blood. This sequence originates from a human donor in good health. In DNA, the CDR3 is TGTGCCAGCAGTTTTAGGCAAAGGGGGGACACTGAAGCTTTCTTT. Encoded protein: CASSFRQRGDTEAFF.